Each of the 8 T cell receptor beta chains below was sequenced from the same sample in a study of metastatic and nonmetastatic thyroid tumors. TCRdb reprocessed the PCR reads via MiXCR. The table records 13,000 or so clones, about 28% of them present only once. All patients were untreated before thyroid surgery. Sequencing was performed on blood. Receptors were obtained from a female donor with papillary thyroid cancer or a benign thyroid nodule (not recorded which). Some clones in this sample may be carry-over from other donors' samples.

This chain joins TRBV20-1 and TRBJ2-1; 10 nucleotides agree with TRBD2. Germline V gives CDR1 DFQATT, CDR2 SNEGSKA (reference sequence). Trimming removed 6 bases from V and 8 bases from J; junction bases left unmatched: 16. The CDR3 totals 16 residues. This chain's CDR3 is CSAPHWLAGGRDEQFF. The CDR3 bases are TGCAGTGCCCCCCACTGGTTAGCGGGAGGCAGAGATGAGCAGTTCTTC.

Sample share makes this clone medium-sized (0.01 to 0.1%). In DNA, the CDR3 is TGTGCCAGCGAAAGGGACAGGGGCATAGAGACCCAGTACTTC. Translation gives CASERDRGIETQYF. The genes are TRBV2 and TRBJ2-5; the match to TRBD1 covers 10 bases. Per germline, CDR1 SNHLY and CDR2 FYNNEI. Losses at the gene ends were 8 bases for V and 4 bases for J; bases not matched to a gene: 7. This CDR3 has 14 amino acids.

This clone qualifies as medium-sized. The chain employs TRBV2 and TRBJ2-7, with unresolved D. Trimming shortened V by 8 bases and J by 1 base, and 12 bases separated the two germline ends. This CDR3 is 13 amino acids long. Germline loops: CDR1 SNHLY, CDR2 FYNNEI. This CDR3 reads CASQMLRSYEQYF. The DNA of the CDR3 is TGTGCCAGCCAAATGTTGAGGTCCTACGAGCAGTACTTC.

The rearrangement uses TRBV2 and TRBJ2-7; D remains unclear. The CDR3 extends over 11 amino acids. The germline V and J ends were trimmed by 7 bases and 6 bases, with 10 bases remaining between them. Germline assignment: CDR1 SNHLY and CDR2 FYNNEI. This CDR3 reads CASTGKAEQYF. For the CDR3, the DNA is TGTGCCAGCACCGGCAAGGCCGAGCAGTACTTC.

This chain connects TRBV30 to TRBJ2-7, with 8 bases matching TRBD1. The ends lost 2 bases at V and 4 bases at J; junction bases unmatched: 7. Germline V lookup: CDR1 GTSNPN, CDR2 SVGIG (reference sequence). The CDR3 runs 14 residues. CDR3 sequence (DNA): TGTGCCTGGAGTCCGTCAGGGGGCATTTACGAGCAGTACTTC. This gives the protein CAWSPSGGIYEQYF.

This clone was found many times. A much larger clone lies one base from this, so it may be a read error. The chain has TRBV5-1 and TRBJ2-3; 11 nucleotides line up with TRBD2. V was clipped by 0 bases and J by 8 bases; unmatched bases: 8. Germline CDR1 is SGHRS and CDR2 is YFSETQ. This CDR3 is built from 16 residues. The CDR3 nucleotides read TGCGCCAGCAGCTTGGCCTCTAGCGGGAGGACGGGTACGCAGTATTTT. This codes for CASSLASSGRTGTQYF. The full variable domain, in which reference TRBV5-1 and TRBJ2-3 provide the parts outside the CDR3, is KAGVTQTPRYLIKTRGQQVTLSCSPISGHRSVSWYQQTPGQGLQFLFEYFSETQRNKGNFPGRFSGRQFSNSRSEMNVSTLELGDSALYLCASSLASSGRTGTQYFGPGTRLTVL.

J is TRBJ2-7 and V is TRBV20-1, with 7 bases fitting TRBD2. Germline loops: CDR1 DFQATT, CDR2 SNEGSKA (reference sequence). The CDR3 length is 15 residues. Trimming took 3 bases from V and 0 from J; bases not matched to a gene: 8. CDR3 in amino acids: CSARGGGDFSYEQYF. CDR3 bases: TGCAGTGCTAGGGGGGGAGGGGACTTCTCCTACGAGCAGTACTTC.

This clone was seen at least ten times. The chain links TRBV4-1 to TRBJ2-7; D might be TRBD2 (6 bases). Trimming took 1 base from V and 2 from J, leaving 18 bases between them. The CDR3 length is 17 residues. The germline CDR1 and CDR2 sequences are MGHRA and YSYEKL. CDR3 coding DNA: TGCGCCAGCAGCCAAGGGCCCGGGACTCGACACACCTACGAGCAGTACTTC. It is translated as CASSQGPGTRHTYEQYF.